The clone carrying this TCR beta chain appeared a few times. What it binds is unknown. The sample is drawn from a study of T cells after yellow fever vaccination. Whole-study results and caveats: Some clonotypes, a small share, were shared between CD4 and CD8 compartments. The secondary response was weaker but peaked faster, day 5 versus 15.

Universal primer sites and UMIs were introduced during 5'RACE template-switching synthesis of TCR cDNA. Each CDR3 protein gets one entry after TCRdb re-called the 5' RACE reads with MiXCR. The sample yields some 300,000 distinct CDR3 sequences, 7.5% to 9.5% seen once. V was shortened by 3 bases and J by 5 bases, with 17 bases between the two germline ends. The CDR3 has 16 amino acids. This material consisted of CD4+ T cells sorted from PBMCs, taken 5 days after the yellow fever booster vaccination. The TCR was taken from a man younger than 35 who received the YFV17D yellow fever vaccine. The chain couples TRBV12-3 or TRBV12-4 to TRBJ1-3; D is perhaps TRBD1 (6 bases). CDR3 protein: CASSLSLGQPRNTIYF. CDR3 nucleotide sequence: TGTGCCAGCAGTTTGAGTCTGGGACAACCACGAAACACCATATATTTT.